This T cell receptor beta chain was sequenced in a study of blood T cell repertoires in COVID-19. Study as a whole: Acute and convalescent COVID-19 specimens originated in the United States, Italy and Spain. PBMCs, B-cell-depleted T cells, or T cells provided the cDNA or gDNA that made up the material.

Seattle patients were enrolled while actively infected and followed longitudinally. Clones were read by immunoSEQ multiplex PCR, and TCRdb kept only the in-frame ones, dropping some. This table has 150,000 or so clones, about four fifths appearing once. CDR1 and CDR2 (germline): LGHDT, YNNKEL (reference sequence). The CDR3 extends over 16 amino acids. Trimming shortened V by 1 base and J by 0 bases, and 10 bases separated the two germline ends. The V gene is TRBV3-1 (or the pseudogene TRBV3-2), the J gene TRBJ1-3; D is uncertain. This receptor was identified in a woman aged 55-75 years with COVID-19, enrolled during active disease. Sequenced input: peripheral blood. This CDR3 is CASSQGRSLSGNTIYF. CDR3 DNA sequence: TGTGCCAGCAGCCAAGGGAGGTCCCTCTCTGGAAACACCATATATTTT.